Described below is a single T cell receptor beta chain sequence and its context. Its cognate antigen is unknown. Expressed TCRB transcripts were sequenced because the entire RNA isolate underwent reverse transcription. The assay was immunoSEQ multiplex PCR, and TCRdb's table has in-frame clones only and misses some. The data show more than 150,000 clones, 11% seen once. CDR1 and CDR2 from the germline V gene are SEHNR and FQNEAQ (reference sequence). The CDR3 runs to 13 residues. Trimming stripped 11 bases from V and 9 bases from J, with 20 bases between. The data were obtained in a study of beta chain features in type 1 diabetes. Study results and caveats: Patients' naive, central memory and regulatory TCRB repertoires appeared more alike than those of healthy donors.

Sequenced input: central memory CD4+ T cells from blood. The sequence derives from a man between 18 and 35 years old in good health. The chain joins TRBV7-9 to TRBJ2-1; possibly TRBD1 or TRBD2 for D (5 bases each). The CDR3 loop is CASLGVLVGEQFF. CDR3 sequence (DNA): TGTGCCTCCCTGGGGGTTCTAGTGGGTGAGCAGTTCTTC.